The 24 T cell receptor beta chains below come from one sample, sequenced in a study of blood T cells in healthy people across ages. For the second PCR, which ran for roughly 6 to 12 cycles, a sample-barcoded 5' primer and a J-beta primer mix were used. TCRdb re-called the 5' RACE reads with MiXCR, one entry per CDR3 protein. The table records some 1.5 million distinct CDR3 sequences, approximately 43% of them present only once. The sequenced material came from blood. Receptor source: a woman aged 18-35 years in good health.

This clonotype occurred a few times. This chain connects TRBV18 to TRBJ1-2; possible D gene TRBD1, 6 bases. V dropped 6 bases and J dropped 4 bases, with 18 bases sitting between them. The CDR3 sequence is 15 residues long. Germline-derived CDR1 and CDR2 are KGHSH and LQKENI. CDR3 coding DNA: TGTGCCAGCTCCCGACAGGCCATGGGAGGCTATGGCTACACCTTC. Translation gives CASSRQAMGGYGYTF.

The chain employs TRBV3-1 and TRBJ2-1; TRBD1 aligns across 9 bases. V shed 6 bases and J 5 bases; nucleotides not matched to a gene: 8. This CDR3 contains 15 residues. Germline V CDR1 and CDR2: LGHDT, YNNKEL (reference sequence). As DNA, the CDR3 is TGTGCCAGCAGGGGAGGACAGGGGTTGAACAATGAGCAGTTCTTC. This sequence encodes CASRGGQGLNNEQFF.

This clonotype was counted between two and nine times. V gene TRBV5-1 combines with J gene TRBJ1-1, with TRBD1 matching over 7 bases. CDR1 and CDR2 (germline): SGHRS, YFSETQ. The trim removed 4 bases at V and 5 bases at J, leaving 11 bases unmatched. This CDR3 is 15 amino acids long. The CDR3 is CASSPRTGLGTEAFF. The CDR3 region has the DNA TGCGCCAGCAGCCCACGGACAGGATTGGGAACTGAAGCTTTCTTT.

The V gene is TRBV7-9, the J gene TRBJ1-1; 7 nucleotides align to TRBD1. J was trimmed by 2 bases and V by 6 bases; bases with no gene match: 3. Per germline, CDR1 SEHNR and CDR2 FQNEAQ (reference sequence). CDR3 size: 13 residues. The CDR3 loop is CASRGTDNTEAFF. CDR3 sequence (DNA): TGTGCCAGCAGGGGGACAGACAACACTGAAGCTTTCTTT.

CDR3 region: CASRSGGGNIQYF. The CDR3 coding sequence is TGTGCCAGCAGGAGCGGGGGAGGAAACATTCAGTACTTC. The J gene is TRBJ2-4, the V gene TRBV25-1; TRBD2 matches 8 bases. V shed 6 bases and J 6 bases; nucleotides not matched to a gene: 4. This CDR3 spans 13 amino acids. The V gene's germline CDR1 is MGHDK and CDR2 SYGVNS.

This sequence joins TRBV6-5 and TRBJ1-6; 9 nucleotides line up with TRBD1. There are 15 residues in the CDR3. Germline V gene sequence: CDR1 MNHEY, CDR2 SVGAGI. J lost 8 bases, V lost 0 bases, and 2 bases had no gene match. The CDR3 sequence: CASSYSGDRDSPLHF. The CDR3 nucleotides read TGTGCCAGCAGTTACTCGGGGGACAGGGATTCACCCCTCCACTTT.

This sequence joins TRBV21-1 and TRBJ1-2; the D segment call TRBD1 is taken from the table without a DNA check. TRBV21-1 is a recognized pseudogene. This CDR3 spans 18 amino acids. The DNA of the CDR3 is TGTGCCAGCAGCAAGGGCCGGACAGGGGGTAGTCCTAACTATGGCTACACCTTC. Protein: CASSKGRTGGSPNYGYTF.

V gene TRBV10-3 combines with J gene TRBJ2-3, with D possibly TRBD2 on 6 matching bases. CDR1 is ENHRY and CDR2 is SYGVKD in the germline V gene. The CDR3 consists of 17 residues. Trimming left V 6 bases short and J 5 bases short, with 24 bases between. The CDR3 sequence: CAIRDPGTQSLVDTQYF. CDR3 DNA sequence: TGTGCCATCAGAGACCCCGGGACTCAATCGTTGGTAGATACGCAGTATTTT.

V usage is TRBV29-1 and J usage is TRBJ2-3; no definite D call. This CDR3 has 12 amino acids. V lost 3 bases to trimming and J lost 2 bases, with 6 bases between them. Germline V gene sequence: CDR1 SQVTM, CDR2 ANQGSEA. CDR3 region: CSVERDTDTQYF. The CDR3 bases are TGCAGCGTTGAGCGAGACACAGATACGCAGTATTTT.

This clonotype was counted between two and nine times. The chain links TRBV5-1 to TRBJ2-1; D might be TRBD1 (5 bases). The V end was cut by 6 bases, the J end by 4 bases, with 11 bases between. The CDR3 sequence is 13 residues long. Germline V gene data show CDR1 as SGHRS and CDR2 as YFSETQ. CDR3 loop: CASNLNRYNEQFF. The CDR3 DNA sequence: TGCGCCAGCAACCTCAACAGGTACAATGAGCAGTTCTTC. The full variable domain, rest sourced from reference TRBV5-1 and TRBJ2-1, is KAGVTQTPRYLIKTRGQQVTLSCSPISGHRSVSWYQQTPGQGLQFLFEYFSETQRNKGNFPGRFSGRQFSNSRSEMNVSTLELGDSALYLCASNLNRYNEQFFGPGTRLTVL.

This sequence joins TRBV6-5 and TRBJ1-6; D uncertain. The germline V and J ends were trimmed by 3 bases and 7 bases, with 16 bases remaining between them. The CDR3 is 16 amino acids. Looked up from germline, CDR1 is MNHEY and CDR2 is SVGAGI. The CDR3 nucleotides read TGTGCCAGCAGTTATTATGTGCAGGTTGGAAATTCACCCCTCCACTTT. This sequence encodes CASSYYVQVGNSPLHF.

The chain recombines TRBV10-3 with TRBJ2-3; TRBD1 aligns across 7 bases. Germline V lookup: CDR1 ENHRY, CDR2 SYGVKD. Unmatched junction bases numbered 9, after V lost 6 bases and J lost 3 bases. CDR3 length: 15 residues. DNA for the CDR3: TGTGCCATCAGCCCGGGACAGATTCTGACAGATACGCAGTATTTT. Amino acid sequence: CAISPGQILTDTQYF.

The CDR3 region has the DNA TGCAGTGCTAGGACTAGCGGGATCGCAGAGACCCAGTACTTC. The encoded protein is CSARTSGIAETQYF. The chain carries TRBV20-1 and TRBJ2-5, with 11 bases lining up with TRBD2. V lost 3 bases to trimming and J lost 4 bases; unmatched junction nucleotides: 4. This CDR3 is 14 amino acids long. From germline, CDR1 is DFQATT and CDR2 SNEGSKA (reference sequence).

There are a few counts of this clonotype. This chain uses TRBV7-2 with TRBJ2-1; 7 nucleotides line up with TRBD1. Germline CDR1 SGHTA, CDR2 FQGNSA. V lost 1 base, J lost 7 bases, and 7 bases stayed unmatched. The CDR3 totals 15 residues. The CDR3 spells CASSLDRGQVNEQFF. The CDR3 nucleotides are TGTGCCAGCAGCTTAGATAGAGGACAGGTTAATGAGCAGTTCTTC.

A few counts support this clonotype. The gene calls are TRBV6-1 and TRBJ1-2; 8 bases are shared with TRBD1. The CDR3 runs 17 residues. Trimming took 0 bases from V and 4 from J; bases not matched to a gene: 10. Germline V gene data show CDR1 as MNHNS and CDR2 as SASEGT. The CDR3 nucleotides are TGTGCCAGCAGTGAAGCGCGACAGGGGCTCCCTCTCTATGGCTACACCTTC. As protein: CASSEARQGLPLYGYTF.

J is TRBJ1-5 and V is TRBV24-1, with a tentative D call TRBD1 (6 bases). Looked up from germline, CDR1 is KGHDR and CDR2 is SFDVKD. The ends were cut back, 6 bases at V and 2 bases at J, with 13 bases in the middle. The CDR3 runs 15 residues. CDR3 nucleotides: TGTGCCACCAGTTCAGGACAGTCCGGCAATCAGCCCCAGCATTTT. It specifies CATSSGQSGNQPQHF.

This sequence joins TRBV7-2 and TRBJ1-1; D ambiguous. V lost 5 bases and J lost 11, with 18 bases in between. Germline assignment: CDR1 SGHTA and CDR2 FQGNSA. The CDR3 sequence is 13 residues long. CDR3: CASSQNSNGYAFF. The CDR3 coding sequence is TGTGCCAGCAGCCAGAACTCAAACGGCTACGCTTTCTTT. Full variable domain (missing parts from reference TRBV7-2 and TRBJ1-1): GAGVSQSPSNKVTEKGKDVELRCDPISGHTALYWYRQSLGQGLEFLIYFQGNSAPDKSGLPSDRFSAERTGGSVSTLTIQRTQQEDSAVYLCASSQNSNGYAFFGQGTRLTVV.

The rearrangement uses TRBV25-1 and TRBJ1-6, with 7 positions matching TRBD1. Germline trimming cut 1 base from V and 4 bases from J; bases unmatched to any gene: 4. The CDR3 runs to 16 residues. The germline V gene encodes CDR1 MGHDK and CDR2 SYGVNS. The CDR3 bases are TGTGCCAGCAGTGAATCGTTGGGACAGTATAATTCACCCCTCCACTTT. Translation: CASSESLGQYNSPLHF.

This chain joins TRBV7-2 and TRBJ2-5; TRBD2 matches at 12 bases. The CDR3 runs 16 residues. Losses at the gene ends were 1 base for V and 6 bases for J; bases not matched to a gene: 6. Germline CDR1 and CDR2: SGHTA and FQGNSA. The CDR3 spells CASSLELAGGAKTQYF. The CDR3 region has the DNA TGTGCCAGCAGCTTAGAGCTAGCGGGAGGGGCAAAGACCCAGTACTTC.

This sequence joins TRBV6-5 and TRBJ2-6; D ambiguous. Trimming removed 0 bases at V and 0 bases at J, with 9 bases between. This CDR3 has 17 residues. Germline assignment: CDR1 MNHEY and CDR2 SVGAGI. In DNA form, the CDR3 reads TGTGCCAGCAGTTACTCTGGACGGGTCTCTGGGGCCAACGTCCTGACTTTC. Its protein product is CASSYSGRVSGANVLTF.

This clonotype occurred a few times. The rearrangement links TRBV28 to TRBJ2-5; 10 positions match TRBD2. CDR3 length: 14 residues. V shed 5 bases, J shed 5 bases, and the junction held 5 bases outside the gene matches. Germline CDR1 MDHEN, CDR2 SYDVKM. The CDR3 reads CASSLAGDGETQYF. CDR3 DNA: TGTGCCAGCAGTCTAGCGGGAGATGGGGAGACCCAGTACTTC.

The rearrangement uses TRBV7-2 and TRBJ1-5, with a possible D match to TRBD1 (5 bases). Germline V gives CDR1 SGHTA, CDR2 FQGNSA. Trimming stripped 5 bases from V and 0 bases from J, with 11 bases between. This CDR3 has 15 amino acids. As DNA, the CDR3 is TGTGCCAGCAGCCTCGACAGTGCTAGCAATCAGCCCCAGCATTTT. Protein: CASSLDSASNQPQHF.

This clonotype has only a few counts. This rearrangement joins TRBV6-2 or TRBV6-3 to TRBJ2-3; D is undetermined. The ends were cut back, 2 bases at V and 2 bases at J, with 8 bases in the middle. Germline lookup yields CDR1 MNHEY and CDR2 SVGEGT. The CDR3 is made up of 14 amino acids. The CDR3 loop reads CASSYARSTDTQYF. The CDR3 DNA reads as TGTGCCAGCAGTTACGCCCGGTCCACAGATACGCAGTATTTT.

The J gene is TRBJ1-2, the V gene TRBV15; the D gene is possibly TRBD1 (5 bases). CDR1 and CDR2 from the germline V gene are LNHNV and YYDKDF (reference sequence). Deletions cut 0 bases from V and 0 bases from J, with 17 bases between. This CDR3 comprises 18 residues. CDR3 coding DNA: TGTGCCACCAGCAGAGATCGGGGCAGGGCCGCAGCTAACTATGGCTACACCTTC. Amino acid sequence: CATSRDRGRAAANYGYTF. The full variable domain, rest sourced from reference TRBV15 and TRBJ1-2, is DAMVIQNPRYQVTQFGKPVTLSCSQTLNHNVMYWYQQKSSQAPKLLFHYYDKDFNNEADTPDNFQSRRPNTSFCFLDIRSPGLGDTAMYLCATSRDRGRAAANYGYTFGSGTRLTVV.